The 10 T cell receptor beta chains below all came from one sample that was sequenced in a study of tumor-infiltrating lymphocytes in oesophageal squamous cell carcinoma. TCRdb recomputed calls from the PCR reads with MiXCR, one row per CDR3 protein. The sample holds around 13,000 distinct CDR3 sequences, roughly 50% seen once. Sequenced input: esophageal tumor tissue. Receptor source: a male donor with esophageal squamous cell carcinoma.

V gene TRBV10-3 combines with J gene TRBJ2-1; 8 bases agree with TRBD2. J was trimmed by 6 bases and V by 7 bases; bases with no gene match: 14. This CDR3 region has 16 residues. Germline lookup yields CDR1 ENHRY and CDR2 SYGVKD. Here the CDR3 DNA reads TGTGCCATCAAGATGCGGGAGGACATGTCGAGCAATGAGCAGTTCTTC. This translates into CAIKMREDMSSNEQFF.

The chain uses TRBV7-6 and TRBJ2-4; 10 nucleotides align to TRBD2. The germline V gene encodes CDR1 SGHVS and CDR2 FNYEAQ. The ends lost 0 bases at V and 13 bases at J; junction bases unmatched: 15. The CDR3 has 17 residues. CDR3 residues: CASSLARVAGGGNEQYF. The CDR3 nucleotides read TGTGCCAGCAGCTTAGCAAGGGTAGCGGGAGGTGGCAATGAGCAGTACTTC.

Here the CDR3 DNA reads TGTGCCAGCAGCCCAGGGGGCGGCACAGATACGCAGTATTTT. This encodes CASSPGGGTDTQYF. The chain carries TRBV7-3 and TRBJ2-3; 8 nucleotides match TRBD1. The CDR3 totals 14 residues. The V gene's germline CDR1 is SGHTA and CDR2 FQGTGA. The junction had 2 bases not matched to a gene; V was cut back by 5 bases and J by 1 base.

This clonotype was recorded once. V and J are TRBV20-1 and TRBJ2-3; 10 bases agree with TRBD2. The end of the DNA aligns better with TRBJ2-1, so the J call may be wrong. The CDR3 is 21 residues long. The germline gives CDR1 DFQATT, CDR2 SNEGSKA (reference sequence). CDR3 nucleotides: TGCAGTGCTAGAGGTAGCCCCCGGACTAGCGGAACGCAGGGGGGCTACAATGAGCAGTTCTTC. Its translation is CSARGSPRTSGTQGGYNEQFF.

The rearrangement joins TRBV28 to TRBJ2-1; D gene ambiguous. The DNA end is a closer match to TRBJ1-2, so the J assignment may be wrong. Per the germline V gene, CDR1 is MDHEN and CDR2 is SYDVKM. The length of the CDR3 is 14 residues. The CDR3 loop is CASSFSRADYGYTF. In DNA, the CDR3 is TGTGCCAGCAGTTTTAGTAGGGCAGACTATGGCTACACCTTC.

This clonotype was observed a few times. The chain carries TRBV30 and TRBJ2-7; 12 bases fit TRBD2. CDR3 length equals 16 residues. J lost 3 bases, V lost 2 bases, and 8 bases had no gene match. Germline V gene lookup returns CDR1 GTSNPN and CDR2 SVGIG (reference sequence). The CDR3 loop reads CAWSTPLAGGYYEQYF. Written as DNA, the CDR3 is TGTGCCTGGAGTACCCCCCTAGCGGGGGGGTACTACGAGCAGTACTTC.

Notes on this clonotype: This may come from a read error, since a much larger clone is one base off. CDR3 DNA sequence: TGTGCCAGCAGACCCGCTAGCGTCAGCTCCTACAATGAGCAGTACTTC. It is translated as CASRPASVSSYNEQYF. The chain has TRBV12-3 or TRBV12-4 and TRBJ2-1; tentatively, D is TRBD2 (6 bases). The end of the DNA fits TRBJ2-7 better, so the J call may be wrong. CDR3 size: 16 residues.

The chain links TRBV11-2 to TRBJ2-3, with D unresolved. This CDR3 has 14 amino acids. V was trimmed by 1 base and J by 2 bases, leaving 7 bases between them. CDR1 is SGHAT, CDR2 FQNNGV, per germline. This chain's CDR3 is CASSLVSSTDTQYF. The CDR3 coding sequence is TGTGCCAGCAGCTTAGTGTCGTCCACAGATACGCAGTATTTT.

V is TRBV7-6 and J is TRBJ2-5, with a tentative D call TRBD2 (6 bases). With the DNA end fitting TRBJ2-1 better, the J assignment may be wrong. The germline CDR1 and CDR2 sequences are SGHVS and FNYEAQ. CDR3 length: 15 amino acids. CDR3: CASSLDLAGNNEQFF. Written as DNA, the CDR3 is TGTGCCAGCAGCTTAGATCTGGCGGGGAACAATGAGCAGTTCTTC.

V gene TRBV7-4 combines with J gene TRBJ1-2; D unresolved. CDR1 is SGHVT and CDR2 is SQSDAQ in the germline V gene. The V and J ends lost 6 bases and 2 bases respectively, with 7 bases between them. This CDR3 is built from 12 residues. CDR3 residues: CASSRENYGYTF. CDR3 bases: TGTGCCAGCAGTAGGGAGAACTATGGCTACACCTTC.